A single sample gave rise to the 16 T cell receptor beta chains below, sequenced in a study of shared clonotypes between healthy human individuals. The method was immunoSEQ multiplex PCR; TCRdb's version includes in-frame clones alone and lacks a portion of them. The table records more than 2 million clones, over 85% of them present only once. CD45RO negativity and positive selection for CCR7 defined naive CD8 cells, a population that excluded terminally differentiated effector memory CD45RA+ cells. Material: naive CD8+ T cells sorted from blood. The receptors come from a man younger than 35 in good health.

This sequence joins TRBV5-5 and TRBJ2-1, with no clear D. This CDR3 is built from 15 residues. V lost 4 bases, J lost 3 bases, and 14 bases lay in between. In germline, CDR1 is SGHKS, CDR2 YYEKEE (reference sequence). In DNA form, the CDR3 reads TGTGCCAGCAGCCTGGATGATTGGGACTACAATGAGCAGTTCTTC. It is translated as CASSLDDWDYNEQFF.

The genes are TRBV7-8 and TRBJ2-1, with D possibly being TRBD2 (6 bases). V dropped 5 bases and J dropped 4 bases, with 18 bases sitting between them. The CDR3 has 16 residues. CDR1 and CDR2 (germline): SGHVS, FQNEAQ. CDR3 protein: CASSLLWREWYNEQFF. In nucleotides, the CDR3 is TGTGCCAGCAGCCTACTCTGGCGGGAATGGTACAATGAGCAGTTCTTC.

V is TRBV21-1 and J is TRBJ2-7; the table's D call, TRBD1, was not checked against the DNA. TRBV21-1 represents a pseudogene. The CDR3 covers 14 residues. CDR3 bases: TGTGCCAGCAGCAAGGACACGAGCTCCTACGAGCAGTACTTC. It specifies CASSKDTSSYEQYF.

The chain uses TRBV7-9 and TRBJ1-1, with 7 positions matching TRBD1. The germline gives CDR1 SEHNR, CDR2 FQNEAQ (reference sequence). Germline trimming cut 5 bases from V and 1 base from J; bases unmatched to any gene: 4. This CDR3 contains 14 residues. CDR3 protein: CASSHGTANTEAFF. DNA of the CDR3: TGTGCCAGCAGCCACGGGACAGCGAACACTGAAGCTTTCTTT.

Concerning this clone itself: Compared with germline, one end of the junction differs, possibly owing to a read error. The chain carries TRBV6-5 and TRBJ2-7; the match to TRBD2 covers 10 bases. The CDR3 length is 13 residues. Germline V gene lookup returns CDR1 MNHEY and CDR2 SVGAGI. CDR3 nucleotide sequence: TGTGCCAGCAGTGAAACCTTCGGGACTAGCGACTTCTTC. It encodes CASSETFGTSDFF.

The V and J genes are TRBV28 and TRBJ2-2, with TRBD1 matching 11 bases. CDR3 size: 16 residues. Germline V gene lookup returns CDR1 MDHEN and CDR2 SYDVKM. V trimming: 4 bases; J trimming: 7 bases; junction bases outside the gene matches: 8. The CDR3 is CASSSPDRGRDGELFF. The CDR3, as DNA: TGTGCCAGCAGTTCCCCGGACAGGGGGCGAGACGGGGAGCTGTTTTTT.

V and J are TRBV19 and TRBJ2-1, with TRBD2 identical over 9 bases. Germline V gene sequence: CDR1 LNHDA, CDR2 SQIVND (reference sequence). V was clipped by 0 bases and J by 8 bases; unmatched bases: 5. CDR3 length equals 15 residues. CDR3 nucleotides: TGTGCCAGTAGTATAGAGCGGGGGGGCCGCGATGAGCAGTTCTTC. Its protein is CASSIERGGRDEQFF.

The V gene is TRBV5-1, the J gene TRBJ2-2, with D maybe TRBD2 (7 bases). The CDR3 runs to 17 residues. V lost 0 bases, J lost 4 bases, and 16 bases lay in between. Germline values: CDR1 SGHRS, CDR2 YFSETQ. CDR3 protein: CASSLGTGGRGTGELFF. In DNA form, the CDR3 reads TGCGCCAGCAGCTTGGGAACGGGGGGCAGAGGCACCGGGGAGCTGTTTTTT.

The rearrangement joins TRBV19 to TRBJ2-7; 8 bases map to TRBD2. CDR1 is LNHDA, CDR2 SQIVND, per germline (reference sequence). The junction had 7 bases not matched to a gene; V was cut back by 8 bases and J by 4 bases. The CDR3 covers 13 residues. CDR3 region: CASAAGVTYEQYF. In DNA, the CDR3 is TGTGCCAGTGCAGCGGGAGTTACGTACGAGCAGTACTTC.

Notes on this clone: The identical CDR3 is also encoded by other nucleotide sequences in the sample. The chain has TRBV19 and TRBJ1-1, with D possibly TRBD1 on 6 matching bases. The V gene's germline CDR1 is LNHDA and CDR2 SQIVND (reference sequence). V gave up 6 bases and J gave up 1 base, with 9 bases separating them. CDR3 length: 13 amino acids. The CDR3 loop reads CASSPGENTEAFF. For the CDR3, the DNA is TGTGCCAGTAGCCCAGGGGAGAACACTGAAGCTTTCTTT.

CDR3 loop: CASSSGTGVESGQETQYF. The CDR3 nucleotides read TGTGCCAGCAGCTCCGGGACAGGGGTTGAAAGCGGGCAAGAGACCCAGTACTTC. V and J are TRBV9 and TRBJ2-5; TRBD1 aligns across 10 bases. V was clipped by 4 bases and J by 2 bases; unmatched bases: 14. This CDR3 is built from 18 residues. Germline CDR1 reads SGDLS; CDR2 reads YYNGEE.

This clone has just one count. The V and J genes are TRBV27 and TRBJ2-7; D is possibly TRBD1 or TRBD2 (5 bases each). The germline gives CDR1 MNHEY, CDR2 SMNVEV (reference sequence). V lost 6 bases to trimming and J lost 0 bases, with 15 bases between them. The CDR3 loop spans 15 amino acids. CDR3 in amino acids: CASRTSGTSSYEQYF. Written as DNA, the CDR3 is TGTGCCAGCAGAACTTCCGGGACGAGCTCCTACGAGCAGTACTTC.

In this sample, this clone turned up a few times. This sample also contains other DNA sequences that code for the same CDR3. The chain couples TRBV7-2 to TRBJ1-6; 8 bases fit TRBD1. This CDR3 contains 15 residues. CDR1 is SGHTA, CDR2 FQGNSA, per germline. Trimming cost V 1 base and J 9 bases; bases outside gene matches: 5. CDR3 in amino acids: CASSLVTTGVSPLHF. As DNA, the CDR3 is TGTGCCAGCAGCTTAGTAACGACAGGGGTTTCACCCCTCCACTTT.

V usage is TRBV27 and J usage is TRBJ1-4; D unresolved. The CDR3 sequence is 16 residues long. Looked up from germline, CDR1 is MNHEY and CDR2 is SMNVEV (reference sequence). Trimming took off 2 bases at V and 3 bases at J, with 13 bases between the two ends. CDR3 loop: CASSLGSVLANEKLFF. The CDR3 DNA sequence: TGTGCCAGCAGTTTAGGGAGTGTCCTTGCTAATGAAAAACTGTTTTTT.

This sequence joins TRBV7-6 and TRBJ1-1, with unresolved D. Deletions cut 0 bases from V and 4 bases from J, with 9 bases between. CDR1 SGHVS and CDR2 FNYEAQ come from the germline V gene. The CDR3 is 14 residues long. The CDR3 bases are TGTGCCAGCAGCTTAGCTGAGGGTGGCACTGAAGCTTTCTTT. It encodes CASSLAEGGTEAFF.

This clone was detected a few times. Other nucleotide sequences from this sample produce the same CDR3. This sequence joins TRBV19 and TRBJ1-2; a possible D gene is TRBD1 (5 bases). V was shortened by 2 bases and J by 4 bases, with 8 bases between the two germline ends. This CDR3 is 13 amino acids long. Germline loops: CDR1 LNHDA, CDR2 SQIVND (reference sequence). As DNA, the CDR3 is TGTGCCAGTAGTATATCAGGGAGCTATGGCTACACCTTC. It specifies CASSISGSYGYTF.